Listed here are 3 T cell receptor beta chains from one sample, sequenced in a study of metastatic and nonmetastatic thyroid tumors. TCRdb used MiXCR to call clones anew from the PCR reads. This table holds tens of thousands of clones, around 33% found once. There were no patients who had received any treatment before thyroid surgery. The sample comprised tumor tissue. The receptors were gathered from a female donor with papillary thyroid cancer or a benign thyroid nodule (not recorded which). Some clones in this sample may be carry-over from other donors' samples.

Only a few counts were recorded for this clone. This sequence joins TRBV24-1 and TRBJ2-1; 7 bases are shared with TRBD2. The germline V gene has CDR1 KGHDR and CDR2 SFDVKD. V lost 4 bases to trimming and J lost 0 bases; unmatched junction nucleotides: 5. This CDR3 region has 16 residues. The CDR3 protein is CATSEFLADSYNEQFF. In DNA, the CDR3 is TGTGCCACCAGTGAATTTCTAGCGGACTCCTACAATGAGCAGTTCTTC.

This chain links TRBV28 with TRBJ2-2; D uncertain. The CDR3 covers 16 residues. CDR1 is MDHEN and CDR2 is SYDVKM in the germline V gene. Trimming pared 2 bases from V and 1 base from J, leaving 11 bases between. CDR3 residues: CASSLVYSVNTGELFF. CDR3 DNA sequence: TGTGCCAGCAGTTTAGTATACAGCGTGAACACCGGGGAGCTGTTTTTT.

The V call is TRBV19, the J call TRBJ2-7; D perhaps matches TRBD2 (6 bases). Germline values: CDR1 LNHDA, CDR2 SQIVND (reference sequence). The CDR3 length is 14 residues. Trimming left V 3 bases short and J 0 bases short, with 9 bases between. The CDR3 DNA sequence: TGTGCCAGTAGTATTTCTAGCGACTCCTACGAGCAGTACTTC. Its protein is CASSISSDSYEQYF. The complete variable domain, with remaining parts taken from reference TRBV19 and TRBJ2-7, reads DGGITQSPKYLFRKEGQNVTLSCEQNLNHDAMYWYRQDPGQGLRLIYYSQIVNDFQKGDIAEGYSVSREKKESFPLTVTSAQKNPTAFYLCASSISSDSYEQYFGPGTRLTVT.